This is a list of T cell receptor beta chains from one sample in a study of cytomegalovirus exposure and HLA in healthy donors. Data came from immunoSEQ multiplex PCR; TCRdb stores just in-frame clones and leaves some out. This table holds roughly 110,000 clones, 77% found once. Sequencing was done on a sample of PBMCs. The receptor set was obtained from a man aged 40-50 years in good health and CMV-seropositive. Each CDR3 is given with its conserved first and last residue. The D gene is left open where the match is weak. A row's size may be missing; if present it is once, few, many or a size class.

d_call: TRBD2
j_call: TRBJ2-3
clone_size: -
v_call: TRBV9
cdr3_length: 17
cdr3_aa: CASSVDLAVTSTDTQYF
cdr3_nt: TGTGCCAGCAGCGTAGACCTAGCGGTGACTAGCACAGATACGCAGTATTTT

d_call: TRBD1
j_call: TRBJ1-2
clone_size: -
v_call: TRBV2
cdr3_length: 16
cdr3_aa: CASSEDRGIGGYGYTF
cdr3_nt: TGTGCCAGCAGTGAAGACAGGGGTATCGGTGGCTATGGCTACACCTTC

d_call: TRBD1
j_call: TRBJ2-7
clone_size: -
v_call: TRBV6-1
cdr3_length: 15
cdr3_aa: CASSEYRGTTYEQYF
cdr3_nt: TGTGCCAGCAGTGAATACAGGGGTACAACCTACGAGCAGTACTTC

d_call: -
j_call: TRBJ2-5
clone_size: -
v_call: TRBV9
cdr3_length: 14
cdr3_aa: CASSVSTAQETQYF
cdr3_nt: TGTGCCAGCAGCGTGTCGACAGCCCAAGAGACCCAGTACTTC

d_call: TRBD2
j_call: TRBJ2-3
clone_size: few
v_call: TRBV10-3
cdr3_length: 17
cdr3_aa: CAISDGGGKSSTDTQYF
cdr3_nt: TGTGCCATCAGTGACGGGGGGGGTAAATCTAGCACAGATACGCAGTATTTT

d_call: -
j_call: TRBJ2-4
clone_size: -
v_call: TRBV11-2
cdr3_length: 15
cdr3_aa: CASSLGEFPINIQYF
cdr3_nt: TGTGCCAGCAGCTTAGGAGAGTTTCCCATAAACATTCAGTACTTC

d_call: -
j_call: TRBJ2-3
clone_size: -
v_call: TRBV7-2
cdr3_length: 14
cdr3_aa: CASSVILEGDTQYF
cdr3_nt: TGTGCCAGCAGCGTAATTCTGGAGGGGGATACGCAGTATTTT

d_call: -
j_call: TRBJ2-7
clone_size: -
v_call: TRBV28
cdr3_length: 11
cdr3_aa: CASSLSSEQYF
cdr3_nt: TGTGCCAGCAGTTTATCGAGCGAGCAGTACTTC

d_call: -
j_call: TRBJ1-3
clone_size: -
v_call: TRBV28
cdr3_length: 14
cdr3_aa: CASSLRVTGNTIYF
cdr3_nt: TGTGCCAGCAGTTTGAGGGTTACTGGAAACACCATATATTTT

d_call: -
j_call: TRBJ2-1
clone_size: -
v_call: TRBV7-2
cdr3_length: 15
cdr3_aa: CASSLFERDYNEQFF
cdr3_nt: TGTGCCAGCAGCTTATTCGAGAGAGACTACAATGAGCAGTTCTTC

d_call: -
j_call: TRBJ1-6
clone_size: -
v_call: TRBV4-2
cdr3_length: 17
cdr3_aa: CASSQDHTGGFSSPLHF
cdr3_nt: TGTGCCAGCAGCCAAGATCATACAGGCGGTTTTAGCTCACCCCTCCACTTT

d_call: TRBD2
j_call: TRBJ2-1
clone_size: -
v_call: TRBV5-1
cdr3_length: 17
cdr3_aa: CASSFSSGTSGSNEQFF
cdr3_nt: TGCGCCAGCAGCTTTTCCTCCGGGACTAGCGGTTCCAATGAGCAGTTCTTC

d_call: -
j_call: TRBJ1-6
clone_size: -
v_call: TRBV7-2
cdr3_length: 15
cdr3_aa: CASARGFSYNSPLHF
cdr3_nt: TGTGCCAGCGCGAGGGGGTTCTCCTATAATTCACCCCTCCACTTT

d_call: -
j_call: TRBJ1-2
clone_size: -
v_call: TRBV2
cdr3_length: 13
cdr3_aa: CASSESGSGGYTF
cdr3_nt: TGTGCCAGCAGTGAATCTGGCAGTGGTGGCTACACCTTC

d_call: -
j_call: TRBJ2-3
clone_size: few
v_call: TRBV7-9
cdr3_length: 16
cdr3_aa: CASSLGDSEYTDTQYF
cdr3_nt: TGTGCCAGCAGCTTAGGGGACTCAGAATACACAGATACGCAGTATTTT